This TCR beta chain was captured by sequencing in a study of shared clonotypes between healthy human individuals. Whole-study results and caveats: Some naive CD4 clonotypes, around 5%, turned up in common across several donors. Generation probabilities were higher for clonotypes shared across all four sorted-subset donors than for unshared ones.

Healthy and HIV-negative, the adult donors had no recent acute infections or vaccinations. As concerns this clone: The antigen is undetermined.

Per germline, CDR1 SEHNR and CDR2 FQNEAQ (reference sequence). This CDR3 comprises 15 residues. Deletions cut 6 bases from V and 0 bases from J, with 14 bases between. Clones were sequenced by immunoSEQ multiplex PCR, and TCRdb holds only the in-frame ones, with some missing. The sample has more than 2 million clones; 95% are singletons. The clonotype was recovered from a man aged 18 to 30 in good health. Sample: naive CD4+ T cells sorted from blood. Subset described: CD45RA+ positively selected. The chain recombines TRBV7-9 with TRBJ1-1, with D perhaps TRBD1 (6 bases). In DNA, the CDR3 is TGTGCCAGCAGATCGATTGCAGGGGTGAACACTGAAGCTTTCTTT. Amino acid sequence: CASRSIAGVNTEAFF.